This T cell receptor (beta chain) derives from a study of radiotherapy plus CTLA-4 blockade in lung cancer. Whole-study context: Of the patients, about 20% showed objective responses and roughly 30% attained disease control.

This clone showed up just a few times. Its target is not known. Trimming removed 1 base at V and 5 bases at J, with 15 bases between. The CDR3 length is 15 residues. Whole-study results and caveats: It was early blood T cell clone dynamics, with interferon-beta, that reportedly best predicted response. Some TCR clones had been derived from tumors. These clones expanded in peripheral blood after radiotherapy plus ipilimumab.

Sequencing was performed with immunoSEQ multiplex PCR; in TCRdb, only in-frame clones are kept and a portion is missing. This table holds about 51,000 clones, roughly 77% found once. With ipilimumab providing CTLA-4 blockade, focal radiation was administered to patients who had chemo-refractory metastatic non-small-cell lung cancer. The chain is built from TRBV23-1 and TRBJ2-7, with D maybe TRBD2 (5 bases). TRBV23-1 is noted as an ORF with a role that remains uncertain. The sequencing here drew on peripheral blood, taken from a patient treated with radiotherapy plus ipilimumab. The clonotype originates from a human donor with non-small cell lung cancer whose response to radiotherapy plus ipilimumab could not be evaluated. The CDR3 protein is CASSQFCLAVDEQYF. In DNA, the CDR3 is TGCGCCAGCAGTCAATTTTGCCTAGCTGTCGACGAGCAGTACTTC.